One sample yielded the 29 T cell receptor beta chains listed below, sequenced in a study of blood T cell repertoires in COVID-19. The assay was immunoSEQ multiplex PCR, and TCRdb's table has in-frame clones only and misses some. The data contain approximately 440,000 clones, around 90% of them singletons. The sequenced material came from PBMCs or T cells enriched from blood (not recorded which). The receptors shown here come from a man between 18 and 29 years old who had recovered from COVID-19.

The J gene is TRBJ1-3, the V gene TRBV3-1 (or the pseudogene TRBV3-2); TRBD1 is a possible D gene (6 bases). This CDR3 region has 14 residues. Germline V gene lookup returns CDR1 LGHDT and CDR2 YNNKEL (reference sequence). V shed 4 bases and J shed 4 bases, with 11 bases lying between them. CDR3 nucleotide sequence: TGTGCCAGCAGCCGAACAGGGATCGGAAACACCATATATTTT. It specifies CASSRTGIGNTIYF.

The rearrangement links TRBV19 to TRBJ1-1; 9 nucleotides agree with TRBD1. Germline V gene sequence: CDR1 LNHDA, CDR2 SQIVND (reference sequence). The J segment lost 4 bases and the V segment lost 4 bases, leaving 13 bases of the junction unmatched. CDR3 length: 17 amino acids. The CDR3 nucleotides are TGTGCCAGTAGTACCCTGGGGGCCGGGACAGGGACCACTGAAGCTTTCTTT. The encoded protein is CASSTLGAGTGTTEAFF.

The chain recombines TRBV19 with TRBJ2-7; maybe TRBD1 (5 bases). CDR1 is LNHDA and CDR2 is SQIVND in the germline V gene (reference sequence). This CDR3 is built from 14 residues. Trimming took off 2 bases at V and 1 base at J, with 9 bases between the two ends. CDR3 bases: TGTGCCAGTAGTATAAGAGACAGATCCTACGAGCAGTACTTC. Its translation: CASSIRDRSYEQYF.

The V call is TRBV5-1, the J call TRBJ2-5; 8 bases map to TRBD2. V shed 5 bases and J 4 bases; nucleotides not matched to a gene: 10. The CDR3 covers 15 residues. Per the germline V gene, CDR1 is SGHRS and CDR2 is YFSETQ. The CDR3 region has the DNA TGCGCCAGCAGGCCCGGGGGGGGGCCGGGAGAGACCCAGTACTTC. Translating it yields CASRPGGGPGETQYF.

V is TRBV9 and J is TRBJ2-3; a possible D gene is TRBD2 (7 bases). V was cut by 0 bases and J by 5 bases, with 13 bases left in between. The germline V gene encodes CDR1 SGDLS and CDR2 YYNGEE. The CDR3 runs 15 residues. The CDR3 loop reads CASSVDGGRKDTQYF. CDR3 coding DNA: TGTGCCAGCAGCGTAGACGGGGGGCGAAAAGATACGCAGTATTTT.

This clone was picked up one time. The chain is built from TRBV24-1 and TRBJ2-3, with TRBD1 identical over 8 bases. Germline V gene data show CDR1 as KGHDR and CDR2 as SFDVKD. The ends lost 4 bases at V and 0 bases at J; junction bases unmatched: 11. CDR3 length equals 18 residues. The CDR3 is CATSDTCGQGTSTDTQYF. The CDR3 DNA follows: TGTGCCACCAGTGACACCTGTGGACAGGGAACTAGCACAGATACGCAGTATTTT.

This chain uses TRBV23-1 with TRBJ2-7; TRBD1 agrees at 8 bases. Being an ORF, TRBV23-1 has a function that is uncertain. V was pared by 6 bases and J by 2 bases, with 15 bases of the junction left unmatched. The CDR3 sequence is 17 residues long. CDR3 in DNA: TGCGCCAGCAGCTCGGAAGTAAGGACAGGGAGAACCTACGAGCAGTACTTC. It codes for CASSSEVRTGRTYEQYF.

The gene calls are TRBV5-4 and TRBJ1-2; no clear D. This CDR3 has 14 residues. Per germline, CDR1 SGHNT and CDR2 YYREEE (reference sequence). Trimming cost V 0 bases and J 8 bases, with 14 bases left between them. The CDR3 loop reads CASSLGLLGSGYTF. CDR3 bases: TGTGCCAGCAGCTTGGGGCTTTTGGGTAGCGGCTACACCTTC. The complete variable domain, with remaining parts taken from reference TRBV5-4 and TRBJ1-2, reads ETGVTQSPTHLIKTRGQQVTLRCSSQSGHNTVSWYQQALGQGPQFIFQYYREEENGRGNFPPRFSGLQFPNYSSELNVNALELDDSALYLCASSLGLLGSGYTFGSGTRLTVV.

The rearrangement joins TRBV11-2 to TRBJ2-7, with 7 bases identical to TRBD1. The J segment lost 1 base and the V segment lost 5 bases, leaving 8 bases of the junction unmatched. The length of the CDR3 is 15 residues. The V gene's germline CDR1 is SGHAT and CDR2 FQNNGV. CDR3 loop: CASSPGQQLSYEQYF. In DNA, the CDR3 is TGTGCCAGCAGCCCGGGACAGCAATTGTCCTACGAGCAGTACTTC.

The rearrangement uses TRBV7-6 and TRBJ2-2; TRBD1 might be the D (5 bases). Deletions cut 1 base from V and 4 bases from J, with 19 bases between. The germline gives CDR1 SGHVS, CDR2 FNYEAQ. CDR3 length equals 18 residues. The CDR3 DNA sequence: TGTGCCAGCAGCTTAGGTCCCCATCGGTACCAGGGCACCGGGGAGCTGTTTTTT. Translation gives CASSLGPHRYQGTGELFF.

The rearrangement links TRBV14 to TRBJ1-1, with 9 positions matching TRBD1. After removal of 4 bases from V and 0 bases from J, the junction contained 6 bases not matched to a gene. The CDR3 runs 16 residues. Per the germline V gene, CDR1 is SGHDN and CDR2 is FVKESK. This chain's CDR3 is CASSPRDRAMNTEAFF. The DNA of the CDR3 is TGTGCCAGCAGCCCCCGGGACAGGGCAATGAACACTGAAGCTTTCTTT.

Comments on this clone: Other nucleotide sequences from this sample produce the same CDR3. The rearrangement links TRBV20-1 to TRBJ2-7, with 7 bases that match TRBD2. Germline V gives CDR1 DFQATT, CDR2 SNEGSKA (reference sequence). This CDR3 has 11 residues. V trimming: 6 bases; J trimming: 6 bases; junction bases outside the gene matches: 5. CDR3 loop: CSASPGGEQYF. The CDR3, as DNA: TGCAGTGCCAGCCCGGGAGGCGAGCAGTACTTC.

The rearrangement links TRBV3-1 (or the pseudogene TRBV3-2) to TRBJ2-2; TRBD2 might be the D (6 bases). Germline V gene data show CDR1 as LGHDT and CDR2 as YNNKEL (reference sequence). V shed 6 bases and J shed 4 bases, with 12 bases lying between them. This CDR3 spans 14 amino acids. The CDR3 sequence is CASRQTRLTGELFF. The CDR3 DNA sequence: TGTGCCAGCAGACAGACTAGACTCACCGGGGAGCTGTTTTTT.

This sequence joins TRBV27 and TRBJ1-5; TRBD1 matches at 7 bases. Unmatched junction bases numbered 9, after V lost 6 bases and J lost 4 bases. Germline CDR1 reads MNHEY; CDR2 reads SMNVEV (reference sequence). The CDR3 has 15 residues. CDR3 sequence (DNA): TGTGCCAGCAGGCTCACAGGGGTCGGGAATCAGCCCCAGCATTTT. It is translated as CASRLTGVGNQPQHF.

The chain has TRBV5-5 and TRBJ2-1; no clear D gene. The length of the CDR3 is 16 residues. V shed 0 bases and J shed 3 bases, with 13 bases lying between them. CDR1 SGHKS and CDR2 YYEKEE come from the germline V gene (reference sequence). The CDR3 is CASSLELANHYNEQFF. The CDR3 DNA reads TGTGCCAGCAGCTTGGAGCTCGCAAACCACTACAATGAGCAGTTCTTC. The variable domain in full, with the rest retrieved from reference TRBV5-5 and TRBJ2-1, is DAGVTQSPTHLIKTRGQQVTLRCSPISGHKSVSWYQQVLGQGPQFIFQYYEKEERGRGNFPDRFSARQFPNYSSELNVNALLLGDSALYLCASSLELANHYNEQFFGPGTRLTVL.

This clone was counted between two and nine times. A much larger clone lies one base from this, so it may be a read error. This chain connects TRBV15 to TRBJ1-1; no reliable D call. This CDR3 comprises 11 residues. The V gene's germline CDR1 is LNHNV and CDR2 YYDKDF (reference sequence). With 6 bases removed from V and 1 base from J, the gap between germline ends came to 3 bases. CDR3 loop: CATRQNTEAFF. The CDR3 region has the DNA TGTGCCACCAGACAGAACACTGAAGCTTTCTTT.

DNA for the CDR3: TGCGCCAGCGCAATAGGGGACAGGGCGGTTATCTATGGCTACACCTTC. It encodes CASAIGDRAVIYGYTF. The V and J genes are TRBV5-1 and TRBJ1-2; the match to TRBD1 covers 9 bases. The germline CDR1 and CDR2 sequences are SGHRS and YFSETQ. This CDR3 has 16 amino acids. V dropped 7 bases and J dropped 4; count of bases not matched to a gene: 14.

The V and J genes are TRBV6-5 and TRBJ1-5, with D possibly being TRBD1 (5 bases). The length of the CDR3 is 12 residues. Germline lookup yields CDR1 MNHEY and CDR2 SVGAGI. Trimming took 6 bases from V and 7 from J, leaving 10 bases between them. CDR3 sequence (DNA): TGTGCCAGCAGGGTAGGGGTCCAGCCCCAGCATTTT. Its protein is CASRVGVQPQHF.

The chain is built from TRBV6-6 and TRBJ1-6, with D maybe TRBD1 (6 bases). The V gene lost 6 bases and the J gene lost 10 bases, with 16 bases spanning the gap. From germline, CDR1 is MNHNY and CDR2 SVGAGI (reference sequence). CDR3 length: 14 amino acids. DNA of the CDR3: TGTGCCAGCAGCCGTTCGGGACAATCCTCACCCCTCCACTTT. Its protein is CASSRSGQSSPLHF.

The table lists this clone with a count of one. This sequence joins TRBV7-9 and TRBJ2-3; 12 bases agree with TRBD2. J gave up 0 bases and V 7 bases, and 8 bases lay outside the gene matches. Germline CDR1 is SEHNR and CDR2 is FQNEAQ (reference sequence). This CDR3 spans 17 amino acids. The CDR3 spells CASKRTSGETSTDTQYF. CDR3 nucleotides: TGTGCCAGCAAACGGACTAGCGGGGAAACTAGCACAGATACGCAGTATTTT. The variable domain in full, completed from reference TRBV7-9 and TRBJ2-3, reads DTGVSQNPRHKITKRGQNVTFRCDPISEHNRLYWYRQTLGQGPEFLTYFQNEAQLEKSRLLSDRFSAERPKGSFSTLEIQRTEQGDSAMYLCASKRTSGETSTDTQYFGPGTRLTVL.

The chain uses TRBV6-5 and TRBJ1-2, with a possible D match to TRBD1 (5 bases). The germline V gene has CDR1 MNHEY and CDR2 SVGAGI. Trimming removed 2 bases at V and 4 bases at J, with 11 bases between. This CDR3 has 14 amino acids. The CDR3 protein is CASSYGREGYGYTF. Written as DNA, the CDR3 is TGTGCCAGCAGTTACGGCAGGGAAGGCTATGGCTACACCTTC.

The V and J genes are TRBV5-5 and TRBJ1-4; tentative D call: TRBD1 (5 bases). Deletions cut 5 bases from V and 0 bases from J, with 11 bases between. The germline V gene has CDR1 SGHKS and CDR2 YYEKEE (reference sequence). The CDR3 spans 15 residues. In DNA form, the CDR3 reads TGTGCCAGCAGATTTCAGGGCACAACTAATGAAAAACTGTTTTTT. It translates to CASRFQGTTNEKLFF.

CDR3 region: CASSQDKIAGGLSYEQYF. The CDR3 coding sequence is TGCGCCAGCAGCCAAGATAAAATAGCGGGAGGCCTCTCCTACGAGCAGTACTTC. The chain joins TRBV4-1 to TRBJ2-7; 10 bases line up with TRBD2. The germline V gene encodes CDR1 MGHRA and CDR2 YSYEKL. J lost 0 bases, V lost 0 bases, and 8 bases had no gene match. The CDR3 runs to 18 residues.

V is TRBV28 and J is TRBJ2-7, with a tentative D call TRBD1 (5 bases). V lost 1 base, J lost 0 bases, and 22 bases lay in between. The V gene's germline CDR1 is MDHEN and CDR2 SYDVKM. This CDR3 has 19 amino acids. In DNA, the CDR3 is TGTGCCAGCAGTTTATTGGTTTTGTGGAGACAGTCACCCTCCTACGAGCAGTACTTC. Its protein product is CASSLLVLWRQSPSYEQYF.

This clone turned up a few times. The chain couples TRBV5-8 to TRBJ1-4, with TRBD1 identical over 7 bases. From germline, CDR1 is SGHTS and CDR2 YDEGEE. V shed 4 bases and J 7 bases; nucleotides not matched to a gene: 4. This CDR3 comprises 13 residues. CDR3 amino acids: CASSQTGSEKLFF. DNA for the CDR3: TGTGCCAGCAGCCAGACAGGGAGTGAAAAACTGTTTTTT. Supplemented by reference TRBV5-8 and TRBJ1-4, the full variable domain reads EAGVTQSPTHLIKTRGQQATLRCSPISGHTSVYWYQQALGLGLQFLLWYDEGEERNRGNFPPRFSGRQFPNYSSELNVNALELEDSALYLCASSQTGSEKLFFGSGTQLSVL.

This clone showed up just a few times. The J gene is TRBJ2-7, the V gene TRBV6-1; D gene unclear. The CDR3 is 15 residues long. V was trimmed by 1 base and J by 0 bases, leaving 10 bases between them. Germline V gene lookup returns CDR1 MNHNS and CDR2 SASEGT. CDR3 bases: TGTGCCAGCAGTGAAGACAGTCCGAGCTCCTACGAGCAGTACTTC. It yields the protein CASSEDSPSSYEQYF.

V and J are TRBV12-3 or TRBV12-4 and TRBJ2-7; D gene unclear. The CDR3 loop spans 12 amino acids. V was pared by 2 bases and J by 6 bases, with 8 bases between. In DNA form, the CDR3 reads TGTGCCAGCAGTTTATGGGCCGGCGAGCAGTACTTC. Protein: CASSLWAGEQYF.

The V call is TRBV10-3, the J call TRBJ1-5; TRBD1 matches at 8 bases. Germline trimming cut 4 bases from V and 7 bases from J; bases unmatched to any gene: 3. The CDR3 runs 13 residues. CDR1 and CDR2 from the germline V gene are ENHRY and SYGVKD. For the CDR3, the DNA is TGTGCCATCAGTGGGGCAGGGGGCCAGCCCCAGCATTTT. It yields the protein CAISGAGGQPQHF.

The rearrangement links TRBV4-2 to TRBJ2-3, with D possibly matching TRBD2 (5 bases). In germline, CDR1 is LGHNA, CDR2 YNFKEQ. This CDR3 has 15 amino acids. Deletions cut 0 bases from V and 5 bases from J, with 12 bases between. CDR3 sequence: CASSQDEGSGDTQYF. Written as DNA, the CDR3 is TGTGCCAGCAGCCAAGATGAGGGAAGTGGAGATACGCAGTATTTT.